The 2 T cell receptor beta chains in this list originate from one sample, sequenced in a study of T-cell reconstitution after alpha-beta-depleted transplantation in children. Preparation of the TCRbeta library was carried out with unique molecular identifiers. In TCRdb, the PCR reads were re-called with MiXCR into one record per CDR3 protein. This sample has 450,000 to 550,000 distinct CDR3 sequences, with over 9.5% found just once. The sequences come from PBMCs, mostly from graft donor cells, collected 180 days after TCRalphabeta/CD19-depleted stem cell transplant. The receptor set was obtained from a female patient aged 2 to 10 who had a stem cell transplant for aplastic anemia, so the T cells may come from the graft donor.

The rearrangement links TRBV7-9 to TRBJ2-5; 14 positions match TRBD2. Germline assignment: CDR1 SEHNR and CDR2 FQNEAQ (reference sequence). The CDR3 totals 17 residues. V shed 5 bases and J 1 base; nucleotides not matched to a gene: 6. CDR3 DNA: TGTGCCAGCAGCATACGACTAGCGGGAGGGCCCCAAGAGACCCAGTACTTC. Amino acid sequence: CASSIRLAGGPQETQYF.

At least ten counts were recorded for this clonotype. The chain has TRBV12-3 or TRBV12-4 and TRBJ2-7, with D uncertain. The CDR3 covers 13 residues. The ends were cut back, 1 base at V and 2 bases at J, with 6 bases in the middle. This CDR3 reads CASSLDTTYEQYV. DNA for the CDR3: TGTGCCAGCAGTTTAGACACAACCTACGAGCAGTACGTC.